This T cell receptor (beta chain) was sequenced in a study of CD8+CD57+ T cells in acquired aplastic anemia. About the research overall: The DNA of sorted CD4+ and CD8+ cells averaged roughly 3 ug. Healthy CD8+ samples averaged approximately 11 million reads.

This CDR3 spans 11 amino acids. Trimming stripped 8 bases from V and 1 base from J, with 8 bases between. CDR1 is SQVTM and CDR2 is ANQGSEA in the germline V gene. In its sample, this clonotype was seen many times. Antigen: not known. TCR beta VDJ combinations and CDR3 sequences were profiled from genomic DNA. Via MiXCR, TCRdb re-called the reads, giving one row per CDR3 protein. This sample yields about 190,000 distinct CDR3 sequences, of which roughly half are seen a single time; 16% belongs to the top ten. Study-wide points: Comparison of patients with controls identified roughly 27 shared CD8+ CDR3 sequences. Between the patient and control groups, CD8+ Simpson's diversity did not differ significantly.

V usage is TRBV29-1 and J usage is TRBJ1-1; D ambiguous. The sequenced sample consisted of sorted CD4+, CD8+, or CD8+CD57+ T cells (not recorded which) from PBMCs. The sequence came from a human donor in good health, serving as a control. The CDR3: CSQRQNTEAFF. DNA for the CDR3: TGCAGCCAACGACAGAACACTGAAGCTTTCTTT.